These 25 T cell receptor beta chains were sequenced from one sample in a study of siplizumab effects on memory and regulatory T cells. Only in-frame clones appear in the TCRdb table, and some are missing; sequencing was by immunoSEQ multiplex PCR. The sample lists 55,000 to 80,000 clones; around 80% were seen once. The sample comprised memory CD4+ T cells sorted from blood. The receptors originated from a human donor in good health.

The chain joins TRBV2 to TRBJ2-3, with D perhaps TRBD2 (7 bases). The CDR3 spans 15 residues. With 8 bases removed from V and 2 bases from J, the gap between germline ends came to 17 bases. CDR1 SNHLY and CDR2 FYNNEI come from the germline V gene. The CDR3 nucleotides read TGTGCCAGCCGGGCGGGGGCCGGGATCACAGATACGCAGTATTTT. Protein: CASRAGAGITDTQYF.

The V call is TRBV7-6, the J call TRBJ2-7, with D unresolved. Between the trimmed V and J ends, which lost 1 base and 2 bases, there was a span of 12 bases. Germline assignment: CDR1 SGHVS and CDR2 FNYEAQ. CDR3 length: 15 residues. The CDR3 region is CASSLGVGPTYEQYF. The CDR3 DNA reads TGTGCCAGCAGCTTAGGGGTTGGGCCCACCTACGAGCAGTACTTC.

CDR3 coding DNA: TGTGCCAGCAGTCCAGTTGGACAGGGGGATGAAAAACTGTTTTTT. This encodes CASSPVGQGDEKLFF. This chain joins TRBV28 and TRBJ1-4; 10 bases are shared with TRBD1. The junction had 6 bases not matched to a gene; V was cut back by 5 bases and J by 6 bases. Germline V gene lookup returns CDR1 MDHEN and CDR2 SYDVKM. This CDR3 has 15 residues.

DNA for the CDR3: TGTGCCAGCACCAGACAGGGGACCACCATATATTTT. Translated: CASTRQGTTIYF. This chain uses TRBV28 with TRBJ1-3; TRBD1 aligns across 8 bases. The V and J ends lost 7 bases and 9 bases, in that order; junction bases with no gene match: 5. CDR3 length: 12 residues. CDR1 MDHEN and CDR2 SYDVKM come from the germline V gene.

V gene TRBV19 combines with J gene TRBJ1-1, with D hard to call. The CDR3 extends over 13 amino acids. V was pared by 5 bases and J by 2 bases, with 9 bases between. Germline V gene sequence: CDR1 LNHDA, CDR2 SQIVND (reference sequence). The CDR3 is CASSRSSNTEAFF. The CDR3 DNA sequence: TGTGCCAGTAGTCGGTCCAGTAACACTGAAGCTTTCTTT.

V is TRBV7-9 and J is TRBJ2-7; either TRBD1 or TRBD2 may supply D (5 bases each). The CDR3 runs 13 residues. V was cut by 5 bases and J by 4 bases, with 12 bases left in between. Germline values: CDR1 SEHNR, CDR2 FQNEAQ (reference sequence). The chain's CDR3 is CASSPGTWYEQYF. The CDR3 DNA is TGTGCCAGCAGCCCCGGGACCTGGTACGAGCAGTACTTC.

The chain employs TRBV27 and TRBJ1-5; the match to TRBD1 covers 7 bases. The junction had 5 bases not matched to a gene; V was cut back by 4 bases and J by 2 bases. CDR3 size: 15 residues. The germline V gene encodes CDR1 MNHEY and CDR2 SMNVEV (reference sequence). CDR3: CASSSGGRGNQPQHF. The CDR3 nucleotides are TGTGCCAGCAGTTCAGGGGGGCGCGGCAATCAGCCCCAGCATTTT.

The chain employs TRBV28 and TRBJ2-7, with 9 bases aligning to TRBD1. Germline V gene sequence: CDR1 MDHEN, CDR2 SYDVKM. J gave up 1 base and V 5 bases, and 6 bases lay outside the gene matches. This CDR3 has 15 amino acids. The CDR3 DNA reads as TGTGCCAGCAGTGTCCCCGGGACAGGGTCCTACGAGCAGTACTTC. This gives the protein CASSVPGTGSYEQYF.

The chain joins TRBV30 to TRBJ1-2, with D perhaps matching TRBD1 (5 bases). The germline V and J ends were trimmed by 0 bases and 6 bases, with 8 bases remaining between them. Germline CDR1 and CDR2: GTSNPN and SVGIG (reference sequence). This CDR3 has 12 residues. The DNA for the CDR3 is TGTGCCTGGAGTGTGGGGACTAATGGCTACACCTTC. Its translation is CAWSVGTNGYTF.

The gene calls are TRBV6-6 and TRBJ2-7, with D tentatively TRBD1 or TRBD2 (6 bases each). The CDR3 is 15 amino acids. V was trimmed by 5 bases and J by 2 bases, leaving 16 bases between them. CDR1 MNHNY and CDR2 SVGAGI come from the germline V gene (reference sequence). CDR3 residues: CASSVLGGPAYEQYF. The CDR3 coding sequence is TGTGCCAGCAGTGTATTGGGGGGCCCTGCCTACGAGCAGTACTTC.

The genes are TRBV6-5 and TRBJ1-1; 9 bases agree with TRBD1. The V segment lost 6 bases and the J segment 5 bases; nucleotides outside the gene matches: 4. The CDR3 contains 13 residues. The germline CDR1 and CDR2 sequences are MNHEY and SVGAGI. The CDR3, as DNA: TGTGCCAGCAGGGGACAGGGAGGGACTGAAGCTTTCTTT. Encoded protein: CASRGQGGTEAFF.

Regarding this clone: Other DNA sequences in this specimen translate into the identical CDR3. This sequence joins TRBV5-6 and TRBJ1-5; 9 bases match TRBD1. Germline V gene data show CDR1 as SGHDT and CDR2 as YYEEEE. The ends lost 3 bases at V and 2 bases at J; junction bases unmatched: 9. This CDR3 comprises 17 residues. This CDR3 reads CASSWGGTGIGNQPQHF. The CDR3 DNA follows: TGTGCCAGCAGCTGGGGAGGGACAGGGATCGGCAATCAGCCCCAGCATTTT.

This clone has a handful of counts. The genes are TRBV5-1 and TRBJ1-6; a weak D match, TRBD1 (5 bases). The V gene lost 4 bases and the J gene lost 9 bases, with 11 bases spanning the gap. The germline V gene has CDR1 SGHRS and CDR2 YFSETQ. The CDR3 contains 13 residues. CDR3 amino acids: CASSPGVGSPLHF. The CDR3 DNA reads TGCGCCAGCAGCCCGGGGGTAGGTTCACCCCTCCACTTT.

The CDR3, as DNA: TGTGCCAGCAGGACAGGACCCCAAGAGACCCAGTACTTC. It encodes CASRTGPQETQYF. The chain recombines TRBV6-1 with TRBJ2-5; tentatively, D is TRBD1 (6 bases). The CDR3 runs 13 residues. Germline V gene sequence: CDR1 MNHNS, CDR2 SASEGT. V lost 6 bases and J lost 1, with 9 bases in between.

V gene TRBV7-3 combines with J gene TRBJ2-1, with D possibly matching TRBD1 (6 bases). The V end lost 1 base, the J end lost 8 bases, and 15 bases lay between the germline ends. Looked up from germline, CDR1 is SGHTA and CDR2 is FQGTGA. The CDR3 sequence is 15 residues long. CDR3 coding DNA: TGTGCCAGCAGCTTAAACAGGGCAGGAATACATGAGCAGTTCTTC. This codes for CASSLNRAGIHEQFF.

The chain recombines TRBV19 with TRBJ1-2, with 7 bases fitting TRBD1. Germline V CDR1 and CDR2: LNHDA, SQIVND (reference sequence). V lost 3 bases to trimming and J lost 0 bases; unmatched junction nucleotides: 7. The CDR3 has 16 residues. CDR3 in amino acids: CASSITGTASNYGYTF. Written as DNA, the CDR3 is TGTGCCAGTAGTATCACGGGGACAGCGTCTAACTATGGCTACACCTTC.

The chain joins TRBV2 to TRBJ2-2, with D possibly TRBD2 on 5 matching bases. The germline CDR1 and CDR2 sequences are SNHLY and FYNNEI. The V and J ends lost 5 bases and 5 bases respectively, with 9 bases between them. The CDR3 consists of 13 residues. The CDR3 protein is CASSRSGTGELFF. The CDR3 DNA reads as TGTGCCAGCAGTCGATCGGGGACCGGGGAGCTGTTTTTT.

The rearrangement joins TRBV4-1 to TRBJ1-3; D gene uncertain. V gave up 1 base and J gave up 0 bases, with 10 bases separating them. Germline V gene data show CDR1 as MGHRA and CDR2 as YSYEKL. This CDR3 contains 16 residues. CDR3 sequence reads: CASSQARTDSGNTIYF. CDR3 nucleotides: TGCGCCAGCAGCCAAGCCCGGACGGACTCTGGAAACACCATATATTTT.

Written as DNA, the CDR3 is TGTGCCAGCAGCTTCTTCGTGAACACTGAAGCTTTCTTT. Protein sequence: CASSFFVNTEAFF. V is TRBV11-3 and J is TRBJ1-1; D gene ambiguous. V was shortened by 3 bases and J by 0 bases, with 5 bases between the two germline ends. Germline CDR1 and CDR2: SGHNT and YENEEA. This CDR3 has 13 residues.

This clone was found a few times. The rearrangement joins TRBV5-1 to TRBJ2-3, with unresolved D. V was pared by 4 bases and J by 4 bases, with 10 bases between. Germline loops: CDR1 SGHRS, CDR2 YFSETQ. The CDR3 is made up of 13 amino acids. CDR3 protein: CASSDVTSDTQYF. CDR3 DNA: TGCGCCAGCAGCGACGTTACGTCAGATACGCAGTATTTT.

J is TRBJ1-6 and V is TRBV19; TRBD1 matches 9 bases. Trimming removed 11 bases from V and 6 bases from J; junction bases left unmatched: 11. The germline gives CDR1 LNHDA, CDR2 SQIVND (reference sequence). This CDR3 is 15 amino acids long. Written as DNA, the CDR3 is TGTGCCGCCCGGGACAGGGTAAGGACTAATTCACCCCTCCACTTT. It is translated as CAARDRVRTNSPLHF.

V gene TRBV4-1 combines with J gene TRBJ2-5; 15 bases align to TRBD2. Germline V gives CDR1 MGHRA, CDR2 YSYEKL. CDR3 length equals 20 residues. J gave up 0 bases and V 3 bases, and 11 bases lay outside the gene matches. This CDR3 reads CASSHQRTSGGALYQETQYF. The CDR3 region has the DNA TGCGCCAGCAGCCATCAACGGACTAGCGGGGGGGCTCTTTACCAAGAGACCCAGTACTTC.

The CDR3 region is CASSLVEAAWTQYF. In DNA, the CDR3 is TGTGCCAGCAGCTTGGTGGAAGCAGCTTGGACCCAGTACTTC. V is TRBV5-6 and J is TRBJ2-5; no definite D call. CDR1 is SGHDT and CDR2 is YYEEEE in the germline V gene. With 0 bases removed from V and 7 bases from J, the gap between germline ends came to 13 bases. The CDR3 totals 14 residues.

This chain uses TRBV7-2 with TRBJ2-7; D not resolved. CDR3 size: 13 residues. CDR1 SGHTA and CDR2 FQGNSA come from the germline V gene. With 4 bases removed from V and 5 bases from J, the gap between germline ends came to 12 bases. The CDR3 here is CASSYRVQHEQYF. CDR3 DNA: TGTGCCAGCAGCTATAGGGTACAGCACGAGCAGTACTTC.

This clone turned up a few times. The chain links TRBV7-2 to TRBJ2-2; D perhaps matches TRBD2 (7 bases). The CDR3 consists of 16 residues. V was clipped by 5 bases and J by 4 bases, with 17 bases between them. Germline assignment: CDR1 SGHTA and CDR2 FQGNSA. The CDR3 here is CASSPRGGPITGELFF. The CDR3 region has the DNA TGTGCCAGCAGCCCCCGCGGGGGCCCGATCACCGGGGAGCTGTTTTTT.